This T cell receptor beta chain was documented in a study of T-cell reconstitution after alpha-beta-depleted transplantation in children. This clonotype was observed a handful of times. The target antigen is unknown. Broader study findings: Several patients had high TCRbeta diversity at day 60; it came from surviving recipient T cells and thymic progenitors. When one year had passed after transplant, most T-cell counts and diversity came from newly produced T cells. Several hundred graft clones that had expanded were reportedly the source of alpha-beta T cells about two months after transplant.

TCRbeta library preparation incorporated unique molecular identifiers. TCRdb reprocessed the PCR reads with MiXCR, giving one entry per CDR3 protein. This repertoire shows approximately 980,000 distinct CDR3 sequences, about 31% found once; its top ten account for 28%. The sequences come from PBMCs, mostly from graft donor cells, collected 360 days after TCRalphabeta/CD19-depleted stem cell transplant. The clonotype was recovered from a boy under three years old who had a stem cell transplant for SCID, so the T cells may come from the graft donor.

The CDR3 DNA is TGCGCCAGCAGCCCGGGACTAGCGGGGGGACGAAACACCGGGGAGCTGTTTTTT. Its translation: CASSPGLAGGRNTGELFF. The V and J genes are TRBV5-1 and TRBJ2-2; TRBD2 matches 15 bases. Trimming removed 4 bases from V and 2 bases from J; junction bases left unmatched: 6. CDR3 length equals 18 residues. Germline V gene sequence: CDR1 SGHRS, CDR2 YFSETQ.